This T cell receptor beta chain was identified in a study of T cells in Graves' hyperthyroidism and ophthalmopathy. Study summary: Specimen type is peripheral blood, collected at initial diagnosis prior to any treatment.

Germline V CDR1 and CDR2: KGHSH, LQKENI. The CDR3 loop spans 15 amino acids. V was clipped by 6 bases and J by 6 bases; unmatched bases: 12. This clonotype was recorded at least ten times. Regions amplified from RNA transcripts were the TCR beta CDR3 regions. An initial round of RT-PCR targeting the TCR CDR3 relied on the HTBI primer set. One entry per CDR3 protein results from TCRdb running MiXCR on the multiplex PCR reads. The repertoire has a few hundred thousand distinct CDR3 sequences, roughly 19% of them found once; the top ten carry approximately 37%. The chain uses TRBV18 and TRBJ2-7; 9 bases map to TRBD2. Input material: blood. This TCR was recovered from a man aged 50 or older with Graves' ophthalmopathy. The CDR3 DNA reads as TGTGCCAGCTCCCAACTTAGCGGGACTAGCAGCGAGCAGTACTTC. Translating gives CASSQLSGTSSEQYF. Full variable domain (rest looked up from reference TRBV18 and TRBJ2-7): NAGVMQNPRHLVRRRGQEARLRCSPMKGHSHVYWYRQLPEEGLKFMVYLQKENIIDESGMPKERFSAEFPKEGPSILRIQQVVRGDSAAYFCASSQLSGTSSEQYFGPGTRLTVT.